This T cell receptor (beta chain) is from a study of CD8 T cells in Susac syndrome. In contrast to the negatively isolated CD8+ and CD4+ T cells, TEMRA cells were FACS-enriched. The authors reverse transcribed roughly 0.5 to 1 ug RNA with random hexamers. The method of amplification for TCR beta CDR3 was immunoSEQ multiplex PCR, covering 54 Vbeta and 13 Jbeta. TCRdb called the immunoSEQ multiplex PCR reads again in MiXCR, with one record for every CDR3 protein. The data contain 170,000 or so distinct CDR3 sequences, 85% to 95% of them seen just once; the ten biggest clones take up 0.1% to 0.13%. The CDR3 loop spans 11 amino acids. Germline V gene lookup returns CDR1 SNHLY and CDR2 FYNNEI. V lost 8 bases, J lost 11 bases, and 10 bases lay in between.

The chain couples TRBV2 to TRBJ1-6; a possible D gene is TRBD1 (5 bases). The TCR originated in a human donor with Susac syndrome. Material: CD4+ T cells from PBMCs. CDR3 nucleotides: TGTGCCAGCTCGGACACCCCACCCCTCCACTTT. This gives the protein CASSDTPPLHF. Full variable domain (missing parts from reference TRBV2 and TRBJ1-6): EPEVTQTPSHQVTQMGQEVILRCVPISNHLYFYWYRQILGQKVEFLVSFYNNEISEKSEIFDDQFSVERPDGSNFTLKIRSTKLEDSAMYFCASSDTPPLHFGNGTRLTVT.